This T cell receptor (beta chain) was identified in a study of blood T cell repertoires in COVID-19. Whole-study context: Acute and convalescent COVID-19 specimens originated in the United States, Italy and Spain. T cells, B-cell-depleted T cells, or PBMCs supplied cDNA or gDNA.

As processed by the authors: Estimated nucleated cell counts came from reference gene primer amplification. Profiled with immunoSEQ multiplex PCR; TCRdb holds only in-frame clones, not every one. Clone size and V and J calls were adopted from that table, with D and trimming inferred from the DNA. The table shows a few hundred thousand clones, with about nine tenths occurring only once. The germline CDR1 and CDR2 sequences are ENHRY and SYGVKD. This CDR3 spans 13 amino acids. Trimming cost V 7 bases and J 3 bases, with 12 bases left between them. The sequenced sample consisted of peripheral blood. This chain uses TRBV10-3 with TRBJ1-1; no clear D gene. This clonotype originated in a woman in her thirties with COVID-19, enrolled during active disease. The CDR3 here is CAITESGYTEAFF. Written as DNA, the CDR3 is TGTGCCATCACCGAATCAGGTTACACTGAAGCTTTCTTT.